One T cell receptor beta chain is described in this entry. Its antigen is as yet unknown. The record originates from a study of T cell responses to AZD1222 COVID-19 vaccine. Here immunoSEQ multiplex PCR was the method, and the copy in TCRdb shows in-frame clones only, minus some. This table holds 150,000 to 200,000 clones, around nine tenths found once. This CDR3 is built from 15 residues. Trimming cost V 6 bases and J 3 bases; bases outside gene matches: 4. Germline V gene data show CDR1 as MNHNY and CDR2 as SVGAGI (reference sequence). Points from the study as a whole: At baseline, seropositivity was found in only six or seven AZD1222 recipients. Repertoire samples came only from after the peak T cell response. White British ancestry dominated among donors, who included more females, and clonal diversity was possibly underestimated.

The input for sequencing was peripheral blood, taken 28 days after the second AZD1222 dose. V and J are TRBV6-6 and TRBJ2-7; 14 nucleotides line up with TRBD2. This receptor was taken from an adult who received the AZD1222 COVID-19 vaccine. Written as DNA, the CDR3 is TGTGCCAGCAGGCCCGGGACTAGCGGGGGCTACGAGCAGTACTTC. It is translated as CASRPGTSGGYEQYF.